This is a list of T cell receptor beta chains from one sample in a study of T-cell memory formation after mild COVID-19. TCRdb re-called the 5' RACE reads through MiXCR, storing one row per CDR3 protein. The repertoire has about 350,000 distinct CDR3 sequences, approximately 15% of them found once; the top ten carry about 22%. The sample consisted of PBMCs or a T cell subset sorted from them (not recorded which). The receptor set was obtained from a man younger than 30 who had mild COVID-19 (a few samples of this study predate the infection). Cell type and time point are not known. Each CDR3 is given with its conserved first and last residue. The D gene is left open where the match is weak. Only part of the rows carry a size: once, few, many, or a class if the clone is expanded.

CDR3 protein: CASTPRDRSNYGYTF
CDR3 DNA: TGTGCCAGCACCCCCCGGGACCGATCTAACTATGGCTACACCTTC
clone size: few
V gene: TRBV12-3/TRBV12-4
D gene: NA
J gene: TRBJ1-2

CDR3 protein: CASSMSGGHHNEQFF
CDR3 DNA: TGTGCCAGCAGCATGAGCGGGGGGCACCACAATGAGCAGTTCTTC
clone size: NA
V gene: TRBV7-2
D gene: TRBD2
J gene: TRBJ2-1

CDR3 protein: CASSKTGTRVPDTQYF
CDR3 DNA: TGTGCCAGCAGCAAGACCGGGACTAGAGTCCCAGATACGCAGTATTTT
clone size: NA
V gene: TRBV7-8
D gene: TRBD2
J gene: TRBJ2-3

CDR3 protein: CASSSQVSTLSGNTIYF
CDR3 DNA: TGCGCCAGCAGCAGCCAAGTTAGTACTCTCTCTGGAAACACCATATATTTT
clone size: NA
V gene: TRBV4-3
D gene: NA
J gene: TRBJ1-3

CDR3 protein: CSASPGLQETQYF
CDR3 DNA: TGCAGTGCTAGCCCAGGGTTACAAGAGACCCAGTACTTC
clone size: NA
V gene: TRBV20-1
D gene: NA
J gene: TRBJ2-5

CDR3 protein: CASSSDSYHTQYF
CDR3 DNA: TGTGCCAGCAGCTCGGACAGTTATCATACGCAGTATTTT
clone size: NA
V gene: TRBV7-3
D gene: NA
J gene: TRBJ2-3

CDR3 protein: CASSLALTFTDTQYF
CDR3 DNA: TGTGCCAGCAGCTTAGCGCTAACATTCACAGATACGCAGTATTTT
clone size: many
V gene: TRBV7-2
D gene: NA
J gene: TRBJ2-3

CDR3 protein: CASSSLAGTINNEQFF
CDR3 DNA: TGTGCCAGCAGCTCTCTAGCGGGGACGATCAACAATGAGCAGTTCTTC
clone size: many
V gene: TRBV11-2
D gene: TRBD2
J gene: TRBJ2-1

CDR3 protein: CSASLVAGNTDTQYF
CDR3 DNA: TGCAGTGCTAGCCTAGTGGCGGGGAACACAGATACGCAGTATTTT
clone size: NA
V gene: TRBV20-1
D gene: NA
J gene: TRBJ2-3

CDR3 protein: CASSLTSGGPGDEQFF
CDR3 DNA: TGTGCCAGCAGCTTAACTAGCGGGGGGCCTGGTGATGAGCAGTTCTTC
clone size: NA
V gene: TRBV11-1
D gene: TRBD2
J gene: TRBJ2-1

CDR3 protein: CASSRDSSYEQYF
CDR3 DNA: TGTGCCAGCAGCCGGGACAGCTCCTACGAGCAGTACTTC
clone size: many
V gene: TRBV3-1
D gene: TRBD1
J gene: TRBJ2-7

CDR3 protein: CASSLAGSIAYEQYF
CDR3 DNA: TGTGCCAGCAGCTTGGCTGGGAGCATCGCGTACGAGCAGTACTTC
clone size: NA
V gene: TRBV5-5
D gene: NA
J gene: TRBJ2-7

CDR3 protein: CASSLRFVGLNEKLFF
CDR3 DNA: TGCGCCAGCAGCTTGAGATTCGTGGGATTGAACGAAAAACTGTTTTTT
clone size: NA
V gene: TRBV5-1
D gene: NA
J gene: TRBJ1-4

CDR3 protein: CASSFGTDRGYPYEQYF
CDR3 DNA: TGTGCCAGCAGTTTCGGGACCGACAGGGGATACCCCTACGAGCAGTACTTC
clone size: once
V gene: TRBV6-5
D gene: TRBD1
J gene: TRBJ2-7

CDR3 protein: CASSYGTPPRYGYTF
CDR3 DNA: TGTGCCAGCAGCTATGGGACCCCTCCTCGCTATGGCTACACCTTC
clone size: few
V gene: TRBV7-2
D gene: NA
J gene: TRBJ1-2

CDR3 protein: CASSQDRGAVLRDTQYF
CDR3 DNA: TGCGCCAGCAGCCAAGATCGGGGGGCGGTTCTCCGGGATACGCAGTATTTT
clone size: NA
V gene: TRBV4-3
D gene: NA
J gene: TRBJ2-3

CDR3 protein: CASSQEWIRGRIMNTEAFF
CDR3 DNA: TGCGCCAGCAGCCAAGAATGGATCAGGGGGAGGATAATGAACACTGAAGCTTTCTTT
clone size: many
V gene: TRBV4-3
D gene: TRBD1
J gene: TRBJ1-1

CDR3 protein: CASSLEQNTGELFF
CDR3 DNA: TGTGCCAGCAGCTTAGAACAGAACACCGGGGAGCTGTTTTTT
clone size: many
V gene: TRBV11-2
D gene: NA
J gene: TRBJ2-2

CDR3 protein: CASSIPSGVADTQYF
CDR3 DNA: TGTGCCAGCAGCATACCTAGCGGGGTCGCAGATACGCAGTATTTT
clone size: NA
V gene: TRBV5-6
D gene: TRBD2
J gene: TRBJ2-3

CDR3 protein: CASSWGGLAGYNEQFF
CDR3 DNA: TGCGCCAGCAGCTGGGGGGGACTAGCGGGCTACAATGAGCAGTTCTTC
clone size: many
V gene: TRBV5-1
D gene: TRBD2
J gene: TRBJ2-1

CDR3 protein: CASSPRTGSPLHF
CDR3 DNA: TGTGCCAGCAGCCCCCGGACTGGGTCACCCCTCCACTTT
clone size: few
V gene: TRBV14
D gene: NA
J gene: TRBJ1-6

CDR3 protein: CASSLGSSPLHF
CDR3 DNA: TGTGCCAGCAGCTTGGGGAGTTCACCCCTCCACTTT
clone size: NA
V gene: TRBV7-9
D gene: NA
J gene: TRBJ1-6

CDR3 protein: CASSFRDASFF
CDR3 DNA: TGTGCCAGCAGTTTTCGGGACGCTTCGTTCTTC
clone size: NA
V gene: TRBV28
D gene: NA
J gene: TRBJ2-1

CDR3 protein: CASSQVKEGWGYTF
CDR3 DNA: TGCGCCAGCAGCCAAGTTAAGGAGGGATGGGGCTACACCTTC
clone size: few
V gene: TRBV4-3
D gene: NA
J gene: TRBJ1-2

CDR3 protein: CSVRTGGSNQPQHF
CDR3 DNA: TGCAGCGTCCGGACGGGCGGGAGCAATCAGCCCCAGCATTTT
clone size: few
V gene: TRBV29-1
D gene: NA
J gene: TRBJ1-5

CDR3 protein: CASSSNSGANVLTF
CDR3 DNA: TGTGCCAGCAGCTCCAACTCTGGGGCCAACGTCCTGACTTTC
clone size: NA
V gene: TRBV4-2
D gene: NA
J gene: TRBJ2-6

CDR3 protein: CAWSVQGSAFF
CDR3 DNA: TGTGCCTGGAGTGTTCAGGGATCAGCTTTCTTT
clone size: many
V gene: TRBV30
D gene: NA
J gene: TRBJ1-1

CDR3 protein: CASSRGTREAFF
CDR3 DNA: TGTGCCAGCAGCCGCGGGACTCGTGAAGCTTTCTTT
clone size: few
V gene: TRBV4-2
D gene: NA
J gene: TRBJ1-1

CDR3 protein: CASSYSDGPYEQYF
CDR3 DNA: TGTGCCAGCAGTTACTCGGACGGACCCTACGAGCAGTACTTC
clone size: NA
V gene: TRBV6-5
D gene: NA
J gene: TRBJ2-7